The present entry profiles one T cell receptor (beta chain) with its context. What it binds is not known. The data were obtained in a study of cytomegalovirus exposure and HLA in healthy donors. Study-wide findings and caveats: Rarity characterized most TCR sequences, yet some public TCRs appeared in many donors. The study listed roughly 150 cytomegalovirus-associated TCR beta chains.

V lost 4 bases to trimming and J lost 6 bases; unmatched junction nucleotides: 8. CDR1 is SGHRS, CDR2 YFSETQ, per germline. The CDR3 spans 17 residues. Measured with immunoSEQ multiplex PCR; TCRdb has only the in-frame clones, and not every one. The sample yields about 160,000 clones, 95% to 97% seen once. The V and J genes are TRBV5-1 and TRBJ2-1; TRBD2 agrees at 15 bases. Sequenced: PBMCs. The TCR was taken from a woman under 30 in good health and CMV-seronegative. CDR3 residues: CASSPTGLAGGSNEQFF. In nucleotides, the CDR3 is TGCGCCAGCAGCCCCACGGGACTAGCGGGGGGTAGCAATGAGCAGTTCTTC.